Presented here are 11 T cell receptor beta chains from one specimen sequenced in a study of T-cell reconstitution after alpha-beta-depleted transplantation in children. For TCRbeta, the library was prepared with unique molecular identifiers. From the PCR reads, TCRdb called clonotypes with MiXCR, one entry per CDR3 protein. The sample includes a few hundred thousand distinct CDR3 sequences, 10% to 15% of them seen just once. The material sequenced was PBMCs, mostly from graft donor cells, taken 360 days after TCRalphabeta/CD19-depleted stem cell transplant. These TCRs come from a male patient younger than 18 who had a stem cell transplant for acute myeloid leukemia, so the T cells may come from the graft donor.

This clonotype was seen many times. V usage is TRBV29-1 and J usage is TRBJ2-7; 10 bases are shared with TRBD1. Germline V lookup: CDR1 SQVTM, CDR2 ANQGSEA. The CDR3 is 16 amino acids. V was clipped by 7 bases and J by 1 base; unmatched bases: 13. In DNA, the CDR3 is TGCAGCGCCTCCCTCCCCTGGGACAGGGGTTCCTACGAGCAGTACTTC. It translates to CSASLPWDRGSYEQYF.

This clonotype occurred many times. The junction does not match germline at one end; this may be a read error. The rearrangement joins TRBV10-3 to TRBJ1-3; unclear D gene. This CDR3 has 13 residues. Germline V gene sequence: CDR1 ENHRY, CDR2 SYGVKD. This CDR3 is CAITELIGNTIYF. CDR3 nucleotide sequence: TGTGCCATCACTGAGTTAATCGGAAACACCATATATTTT.

The J gene is TRBJ2-7, the V gene TRBV27; 9 nucleotides match TRBD2. CDR1 MNHEY and CDR2 SMNVEV come from the germline V gene (reference sequence). The CDR3 runs to 15 residues. With V trimmed by 3 bases and J by 2 bases, 5 bases remained unmatched. The CDR3: CASSFTAGGTYEQYF. The CDR3, as DNA: TGTGCCAGCAGTTTTACAGCGGGGGGCACCTACGAGCAGTACTTC.

V and J are TRBV15 and TRBJ2-7, with 9 positions matching TRBD2. The CDR3 runs 17 residues. V shed 0 bases and J 2 bases; nucleotides not matched to a gene: 8. The germline V gene encodes CDR1 LNHNV and CDR2 YYDKDF (reference sequence). CDR3: CATSRDRLAVFTYEQYF. The CDR3 DNA is TGTGCCACCAGCAGAGATAGACTAGCGGTTTTTACCTACGAGCAGTACTTC.

Concerning this clonotype itself: One base away lies a much larger clone, so this may be a sequencing read error. The chain employs TRBV20-1 and TRBJ2-2, with 7 bases that match TRBD1. This CDR3 contains 14 residues. From germline, CDR1 is DFQATT and CDR2 SNEGSKA (reference sequence). V lost 5 bases and J lost 2; bases outside the gene matches: 5. CDR3 residues: CSARRTGNTGELFF. CDR3 bases: TGCAGTGCTCGTCGGACAGGAAACACCGGGGAGCTGTTTTTT.

J is TRBJ2-7 and V is TRBV30, with a tentative D call TRBD2 (5 bases). This CDR3 region has 12 residues. With 5 bases removed from V and 4 bases from J, the gap between germline ends came to 12 bases. The germline CDR1 and CDR2 sequences are GTSNPN and SVGIG (reference sequence). CDR3 sequence (DNA): TGTGCCTGGGGACTTACTAGTTACGAGCAGTACTTC. This encodes CAWGLTSYEQYF.

The rearrangement links TRBV10-3 to TRBJ2-7, with 12 bases lining up with TRBD2. Unmatched junction bases numbered 5, after V lost 4 bases and J lost 4 bases. This CDR3 has 15 amino acids. Germline CDR1 and CDR2: ENHRY and SYGVKD. DNA of the CDR3: TGTGCCATCAGTGGGACTAGCGGGACGTCGTACGAGCAGTACTTC. Its protein product is CAISGTSGTSYEQYF.

A few counts support this clonotype. The chain combines TRBV5-6 with TRBJ2-5, with 9 nucleotides matching TRBD1. After removal of 0 bases from V and 0 bases from J, the junction contained 9 bases not matched to a gene. The V gene's germline CDR1 is SGHDT and CDR2 YYEEEE. This CDR3 comprises 18 residues. The CDR3 sequence is CASSLAGQGFVYQETQYF. The DNA for the CDR3 is TGTGCCAGCAGCTTGGCGGGACAGGGCTTTGTGTACCAAGAGACCCAGTACTTC.

This clonotype was seen only a few times. The chain carries TRBV20-1 and TRBJ2-7; the match to TRBD2 covers 8 bases. This CDR3 has 16 amino acids. From germline, CDR1 is DFQATT and CDR2 SNEGSKA (reference sequence). The trim removed 5 bases at V and 0 bases at J, leaving 12 bases unmatched. In DNA, the CDR3 is TGCAGTGCTTCGAGGGAGACGGGGGGGCGCTCCTACGAGCAGTACTTC. It translates to CSASRETGGRSYEQYF.

The rearrangement uses TRBV28 and TRBJ2-1; no firm D call. Trimming stripped 4 bases from V and 10 bases from J, with 11 bases between. The germline CDR1 and CDR2 sequences are MDHEN and SYDVKM. The CDR3 contains 12 residues. The chain's CDR3 is CASSSRPQEQFF. The CDR3 DNA reads as TGTGCCAGCAGTTCGAGGCCCCAGGAGCAGTTCTTC.

This clonotype was recorded many times. This chain links TRBV7-9 with TRBJ2-4; 7 bases align to TRBD2. In germline, CDR1 is SEHNR, CDR2 FQNEAQ (reference sequence). Trimming cost V 5 bases and J 7 bases; bases outside gene matches: 5. The CDR3 extends over 13 amino acids. The DNA for the CDR3 is TGTGCCAGCAGCCACGGACTAGATAACATTCAGTACTTC. Translation: CASSHGLDNIQYF.